A single sample is the source of the 17 T cell receptor beta chains below, sequenced in a study of circulating CD8 cells and anti-PD-1 response in melanoma. From live CD3+CD8+TCRalphabeta+ cells, four PD-1 and/or TIGIT subsets were sorted. TCR libraries were prepared from around 15 ng of total RNA with the QIAseq Immune Repertoire TCR panel. TCRdb used MiXCR to reprocess the reads, holding one entry per CDR3 protein. The listing records around 36 distinct CDR3 sequences. The sample here was CD8+ T cells from PBMCs, taken at baseline or after one month of anti-PD-1 therapy (not recorded which). These receptors came from a human donor with melanoma.

This sequence joins TRBV28 and TRBJ2-7; D gene unclear. The germline V and J ends were trimmed by 6 bases and 9 bases, with 12 bases remaining between them. This CDR3 contains 11 residues. In germline, CDR1 is MDHEN, CDR2 SYDVKM. CDR3 coding DNA: TGTGCCAGCAGCGAAGTGGAAGGGCAGTACTTC. Amino acids: CASSEVEGQYF.

For the CDR3, the DNA is TGTGCCAGCAGTCCTGGGGTCGGCTACACCTTC. It codes for CASSPGVGYTF. V usage is TRBV28 and J usage is TRBJ1-2; D is unresolved. The CDR3 contains 11 residues. V was trimmed by 5 bases and J by 8 bases, leaving 9 bases between them. Germline V gives CDR1 MDHEN, CDR2 SYDVKM.

By share of the sample, this clonotype is hyperexpanded. This chain links TRBV28 with TRBJ1-1, with TRBD1 matching over 8 bases. Looked up from germline, CDR1 is MDHEN and CDR2 is SYDVKM. The V segment lost 6 bases and the J segment 7 bases; nucleotides outside the gene matches: 10. CDR3 length: 14 residues. In DNA form, the CDR3 reads TGTGCCAGCAGGACAGGGGTTGCGGAAGGTGAAGCTTTCTTT. This sequence encodes CASRTGVAEGEAFF. Complete variable domain (other parts from reference TRBV28 and TRBJ1-1): DVKVTQSSRYLVKRTGEKVFLECVQDMDHENMFWYRQDPGLGLRLIYFSYDVKMKEKGDIPEGYSVSREKKERFSLILESASTNQTSMYLCASRTGVAEGEAFFGQGTRLTVV.

This chain connects TRBV2 to TRBJ2-1; unclear D gene. Germline CDR1 is SNHLY and CDR2 is FYNNEI. The CDR3 consists of 17 residues. Trimming took 3 bases from V and 0 from J, leaving 15 bases between them. CDR3 residues: CASSETPLAGSYNEQFF. The CDR3 DNA reads as TGTGCCAGCAGTGAGACCCCGTTAGCCGGCTCCTACAATGAGCAGTTCTTC.

This clonotype is labeled as hyperexpanded. The rearrangement links TRBV7-3 to TRBJ2-3; 8 bases agree with TRBD2. CDR3 size: 15 residues. Trimming at V came to 5 bases and at J to 4 bases, leaving 8 bases not matched to a gene. The germline V gene has CDR1 SGHTA and CDR2 FQGTGA. CDR3 in amino acids: CASSRLALSADTQYF. The CDR3 DNA is TGTGCCAGCAGCCGACTAGCGCTTTCAGCAGATACGCAGTATTTT.

The chain combines TRBV7-2 with TRBJ2-1; a possible D gene is TRBD2 (6 bases). The CDR3 contains 17 residues. CDR1 is SGHTA and CDR2 is FQGNSA in the germline V gene. V lost 1 base to trimming and J lost 2 bases, with 15 bases between them. The CDR3 loop reads CASSLEGPGEAYNEQFF. CDR3 nucleotides: TGTGCCAGCAGCTTAGAGGGTCCCGGGGAGGCCTACAATGAGCAGTTCTTC.

The chain recombines TRBV28 with TRBJ2-7; TRBD1 is a possible D gene (6 bases). V lost 4 bases and J lost 5, with 9 bases in between. Germline V CDR1 and CDR2: MDHEN, SYDVKM. The CDR3 runs 12 residues. CDR3 in DNA: TGTGCCAGCAGTTGGGGGCTTGACGAGCAGTACTTC. The encoded protein is CASSWGLDEQYF.

The rearrangement joins TRBV7-2 to TRBJ2-3; the match to TRBD2 covers 11 bases. This CDR3 is built from 16 residues. The V and J ends lost 1 base and 2 bases, in that order; junction bases with no gene match: 2. CDR1 is SGHTA, CDR2 FQGNSA, per germline. The chain's CDR3 is CASSLGLAGITDTQYF. CDR3 nucleotides: TGTGCCAGCAGCTTAGGACTAGCGGGGATCACAGATACGCAGTATTTT. The whole variable domain, remainder taken from reference TRBV7-2 and TRBJ2-3, is GAGVSQSPSNKVTEKGKDVELRCDPISGHTALYWYRQSLGQGLEFLIYFQGNSAPDKSGLPSDRFSAERTGGSVSTLTIQRTQQEDSAVYLCASSLGLAGITDTQYFGPGTRLTVL.

Only a few counts were recorded for this clonotype. The chain couples TRBV18 to TRBJ2-5; either TRBD1 or TRBD2 may fit D (5 bases each). The germline gives CDR1 KGHSH, CDR2 LQKENI. V lost 0 bases, J lost 2 bases, and 19 bases lay in between. The CDR3 runs 18 residues. CDR3 in amino acids: CASSPPVGTGVFQETQYF. CDR3 nucleotides: TGTGCCAGCTCACCACCAGTCGGGACCGGGGTCTTTCAAGAGACCCAGTACTTC.

V is TRBV28 and J is TRBJ2-7, with D perhaps given as TRBD1 or TRBD2 (5 bases each). Per germline, CDR1 MDHEN and CDR2 SYDVKM. The CDR3 totals 16 residues. Trimming left V 4 bases short and J 7 bases short, with 23 bases between. The CDR3 region is CASSSPRDPPADEQYF. CDR3 sequence (DNA): TGTGCCAGCAGTTCTCCCCGGGACCCGCCGGCCGATGAGCAGTACTTC. Together with reference TRBV28 and TRBJ2-7, the CDR3 gives the full variable domain: DVKVTQSSRYLVKRTGEKVFLECVQDMDHENMFWYRQDPGLGLRLIYFSYDVKMKEKGDIPEGYSVSREKKERFSLILESASTNQTSMYLCASSSPRDPPADEQYFGPGTRLTVT.

This clonotype is termed hyperexpanded (1% or more). The rearrangement links TRBV27 to TRBJ2-5; 8 bases line up with TRBD2. The V gene's germline CDR1 is MNHEY and CDR2 SMNVEV (reference sequence). The V segment lost 6 bases and the J segment 5 bases; nucleotides outside the gene matches: 14. This CDR3 has 16 residues. CDR3 loop: CASSQGLAGLEETQYF. For the CDR3, the DNA is TGTGCCAGCAGCCAAGGACTAGCCGGATTGGAGGAGACCCAGTACTTC.

This clonotype was observed a few times. The chain has TRBV7-3 and TRBJ2-2, with D perhaps matching TRBD2 (6 bases). The CDR3 is 15 residues long. Germline CDR1 and CDR2: SGHTA and FQGTGA. Trimming removed 5 bases from V and 4 bases from J, with 14 bases in between. DNA for the CDR3: TGTGCCAGCAGCCGGCTAGCGAGAGGCACCGGGGAGCTGTTTTTT. Amino acids: CASSRLARGTGELFF.

The table lists this clonotype with a few counts. The V call is TRBV5-4, the J call TRBJ2-1; TRBD2 agrees at 8 bases. Looked up from germline, CDR1 is SGHNT and CDR2 is YYREEE (reference sequence). After removal of 0 bases from V and 9 bases from J, the junction contained 8 bases not matched to a gene. This CDR3 spans 15 amino acids. This chain's CDR3 is CASSLGAGGYTEQFF. The DNA of the CDR3 is TGTGCCAGCAGCTTGGGGGCGGGAGGTTATACTGAGCAGTTCTTC.

A note on this clonotype: One end of the junction does not line up with germline, which may come from a read error. The gene calls are TRBV28 and TRBJ2-7; a possible D gene is TRBD1 (6 bases). This CDR3 contains 16 residues. CDR1 is MDHEN, CDR2 SYDVKM, per germline. The CDR3 protein is CASSPTPKPDRITLDF. CDR3 bases: TGTGCCAGCAGCCCTACCCCCAAACCTGACAGGATTACTTTGGACTTC.

The chain recombines TRBV2 with TRBJ2-1; 8 positions match TRBD2. This CDR3 has 15 residues. CDR1 and CDR2 from the germline V gene are SNHLY and FYNNEI. V lost 3 bases and J lost 5; bases outside the gene matches: 6. The CDR3 bases are TGTGCCAGCAGTGACTCACTAGCGGAGAACAATGAGCAGTTCTTC. It specifies CASSDSLAENNEQFF.

In this sample, this clonotype is hyperexpanded. The chain recombines TRBV28 with TRBJ2-2; maybe TRBD2 (6 bases). Per germline, CDR1 MDHEN and CDR2 SYDVKM. The V gene lost 3 bases and the J gene lost 5 bases, with 7 bases spanning the gap. The CDR3 has 13 amino acids. The DNA for the CDR3 is TGTGCCAGCAGTTTCCGGGGGACCGGGGAGCTGTTTTTT. As protein: CASSFRGTGELFF.

This clonotype qualifies as hyperexpanded (1% or more). J is TRBJ2-3 and V is TRBV9; D gene unclear. V was clipped by 4 bases and J by 0 bases, with 12 bases between them. The CDR3 is made up of 15 amino acids. Looked up from germline, CDR1 is SGDLS and CDR2 is YYNGEE. This CDR3 is CASSPRHPSTDTQYF. The CDR3 coding sequence is TGTGCCAGCAGCCCCCGTCATCCTAGCACAGATACGCAGTATTTT.